These 21 T cell receptor beta chains were sequenced from one sample in a study of T cells in Graves' hyperthyroidism and ophthalmopathy. Authors of the study amplified TCR beta CDR3 regions from RNA transcripts. TCR CDR3 regions were first amplified by RT-PCR with HTBI primers. TCRdb analysed the multiplex PCR reads with MiXCR anew, one entry per CDR3 protein. The table shows 250,000 to 300,000 distinct CDR3 sequences, with roughly 14% occurring only once. Material: blood. Receptors were obtained from a woman between 25 and 40 years old with Graves' hyperthyroidism that later progressed to Graves' ophthalmopathy.

This clonotype came up a few times. V is TRBV30 and J is TRBJ2-2; 8 bases agree with TRBD1. Germline CDR1 is GTSNPN and CDR2 is SVGIG (reference sequence). V was clipped by 5 bases and J by 4 bases; unmatched bases: 3. This CDR3 is built from 13 residues. The CDR3 loop is CAWGTGVTGELFF. For the CDR3, the DNA is TGTGCCTGGGGGACAGGAGTCACCGGGGAGCTGTTTTTT.

The sample holds many counts of this clonotype. The chain links TRBV5-1 to TRBJ2-1, with 10 bases aligning to TRBD2. V gave up 0 bases and J gave up 5 bases; unmatched junction bases: 5. The CDR3 consists of 16 residues. From germline, CDR1 is SGHRS and CDR2 YFSETQ. The DNA of the CDR3 is TGCGCCAGCAGCTTGGAGGCTAGCGGGAGAAACAATGAGCAGTTCTTC. The encoded protein is CASSLEASGRNNEQFF.

This clonotype occurred many times. The chain is built from TRBV27 and TRBJ2-5; 9 bases fit TRBD1. CDR1 is MNHEY and CDR2 is SMNVEV in the germline V gene (reference sequence). V shed 2 bases and J 7 bases; nucleotides not matched to a gene: 5. This CDR3 is built from 14 residues. The DNA of the CDR3 is TGTGCCAGCAGTTTAGGAACAGGGGGCTGGACCCAGTACTTC. It codes for CASSLGTGGWTQYF.

This clonotype was seen many times. V is TRBV18 and J is TRBJ2-7; D is possibly TRBD2 (7 bases). V was clipped by 3 bases and J by 5 bases, with 14 bases between them. The CDR3 loop spans 14 amino acids. The germline V gene has CDR1 KGHSH and CDR2 LQKENI. The CDR3 sequence: CASSPKAGAHEQYF. In DNA form, the CDR3 reads TGTGCCAGCTCACCCAAGGCGGGGGCCCACGAGCAGTACTTC.

This clonotype was counted many times. The chain couples TRBV2 to TRBJ2-2; possibly TRBD1 for D (5 bases). V shed 5 bases and J shed 3 bases, with 16 bases lying between them. The germline V gene has CDR1 SNHLY and CDR2 FYNNEI. The CDR3 contains 16 residues. The CDR3 DNA is TGTGCCAGCAGTCCATCCTGGGGCAGGGACACCGGGGAGCTGTTTTTT. Translated: CASSPSWGRDTGELFF.

This clonotype was detected ten times or more. V usage is TRBV20-1 and J usage is TRBJ2-7, with D tentatively TRBD2 (5 bases). In germline, CDR1 is DFQATT, CDR2 SNEGSKA (reference sequence). V was trimmed by 6 bases and J by 4 bases, leaving 7 bases between them. This CDR3 has 10 amino acids. The CDR3 reads CSAEEYEQYF. CDR3 DNA sequence: TGCAGTGCGGAGGAATACGAGCAGTACTTC.

This clonotype was detected many times. The CDR3 DNA reads TGCAGTGCTAGAGTTAGTAGCGGGAGATTCAACGAGCAGTACTTC. Translated: CSARVSSGRFNEQYF. The chain uses TRBV20-1 and TRBJ2-7, with 9 bases lining up with TRBD2. There are 15 residues in the CDR3. Germline assignment: CDR1 DFQATT and CDR2 SNEGSKA (reference sequence). V trimming: 1 base; J trimming: 5 bases; junction bases outside the gene matches: 9.

The gene calls are TRBV11-1 and TRBJ1-1, with 8 bases lining up with TRBD1. Looked up from germline, CDR1 is SGHAT and CDR2 is FQDESV (reference sequence). The CDR3 consists of 17 residues. V dropped 2 bases and J dropped 4; count of bases not matched to a gene: 12. The CDR3 coding sequence is TGTGCCAGCAGCTTATTGGCAGGGGGCCCAAGGGGCACTGAAGCTTTCTTT. Protein sequence: CASSLLAGGPRGTEAFF.

This clonotype was observed many times. CDR3 in DNA: TGTGCCAGCTCTAGCCAATACACCGGGGAGCTGTTTTTT. It specifies CASSSQYTGELFF. This rearrangement joins TRBV6-4 to TRBJ2-2; D is perhaps TRBD2 (5 bases). Deletions cut 8 bases from V and 3 bases from J, with 10 bases between. This CDR3 is 13 amino acids long. Germline CDR1 reads MRHNA; CDR2 reads SNTAGT.

There are many counts of this clonotype. The rearrangement joins TRBV28 to TRBJ2-2, with no clear D. Trimming removed 5 bases from V and 1 base from J, with 8 bases in between. The CDR3 is made up of 14 amino acids. Germline values: CDR1 MDHEN, CDR2 SYDVKM. CDR3 protein: CASSRVGNTGELFF. The CDR3 coding sequence is TGTGCCAGCAGTAGGGTGGGGAACACCGGGGAGCTGTTTTTT.

The sample holds many counts of this clonotype. The chain recombines TRBV27 with TRBJ2-5, with 9 bases identical to TRBD2. V was clipped by 4 bases and J by 0 bases; unmatched bases: 9. The germline gives CDR1 MNHEY, CDR2 SMNVEV (reference sequence). The CDR3 runs 17 residues. CDR3 sequence reads: CASSSSGIGWYQETQYF. CDR3 sequence (DNA): TGTGCCAGCAGTTCTAGCGGGATTGGGTGGTACCAAGAGACCCAGTACTTC.

The table lists this clonotype with many counts. The J gene is TRBJ2-3, the V gene TRBV20-1; possible D gene TRBD2, 6 bases. V shed 5 bases and J shed 0 bases, with 12 bases lying between them. Per the germline V gene, CDR1 is DFQATT and CDR2 is SNEGSKA (reference sequence). CDR3 length: 14 amino acids. CDR3 DNA: TGCAGTGCTCGGGACTTCGCTAGCACAGATACGCAGTATTTT. It translates to CSARDFASTDTQYF.

This clonotype was found many times. The rearrangement joins TRBV10-3 to TRBJ2-6; 8 nucleotides match TRBD1. After removal of 5 bases from V and 0 bases from J, the junction contained 6 bases not matched to a gene. Looked up from germline, CDR1 is ENHRY and CDR2 is SYGVKD. The CDR3 length is 17 residues. The CDR3 spells CAISQGATVSGANVLTF. CDR3 sequence (DNA): TGTGCCATCAGTCAGGGGGCGACCGTCTCTGGGGCCAACGTCCTGACTTTC.

The sample holds many counts of this clonotype. CDR3 nucleotide sequence: TGTGCCAGCAGCCAACAGGGGGGCACTGAAGCTTTCTTT. Translation gives CASSQQGGTEAFF. This chain joins TRBV7-6 and TRBJ1-1; 8 bases line up with TRBD1. The trim removed 5 bases at V and 4 bases at J, leaving 3 bases unmatched. Germline loops: CDR1 SGHVS, CDR2 FNYEAQ. This CDR3 region has 13 residues.

The chain has TRBV14 and TRBJ2-5; 9 bases align to TRBD1. The germline V gene has CDR1 SGHDN and CDR2 FVKESK. V shed 3 bases and J 0 bases; nucleotides not matched to a gene: 8. The CDR3 totals 17 residues. Here the CDR3 DNA reads TGTGCCAGCAGCCAGAATTTTTGGGACAGGGACCAAGAGACCCAGTACTTC. This codes for CASSQNFWDRDQETQYF.

J is TRBJ2-7 and V is TRBV20-1, with TRBD2 matching over 11 bases. V lost 6 bases to trimming and J lost 9 bases; unmatched junction nucleotides: 16. The CDR3 spans 15 residues. The germline V gene has CDR1 DFQATT and CDR2 SNEGSKA (reference sequence). CDR3 region: CSAKSGTSGKFAQYF. The CDR3 region has the DNA TGCAGTGCGAAGTCCGGGACTAGCGGCAAGTTTGCGCAGTACTTC.

This clonotype was observed a handful of times. The chain employs TRBV6-1 and TRBJ2-7; maybe TRBD1 (5 bases). The length of the CDR3 is 15 residues. The V gene's germline CDR1 is MNHNS and CDR2 SASEGT. V was cut by 0 bases and J by 1 base, with 10 bases left in between. The CDR3 spells CASSEAARGSYEQYF. CDR3 coding DNA: TGTGCCAGCAGTGAAGCTGCTAGGGGTTCCTACGAGCAGTACTTC.

This clonotype appeared many times. CDR3 protein: CASSQDQVAGAHEQFF. The CDR3 coding sequence is TGCGCCAGCAGCCAAGATCAAGTAGCGGGAGCCCATGAGCAGTTCTTC. The chain combines TRBV4-1 with TRBJ2-1; 9 positions match TRBD2. J was trimmed by 8 bases and V by 0 bases; bases with no gene match: 8. The CDR3 is 16 residues long. Germline CDR1 and CDR2: MGHRA and YSYEKL.

The sample holds a few counts of this clonotype. CDR3 in amino acids: CASSLGMGSGYTF. Written as DNA, the CDR3 is TGTGCCAGCAGTCTCGGTATGGGGAGTGGCTACACCTTC. V usage is TRBV5-6 and J usage is TRBJ1-2; no clear D gene. Trimming cost V 5 bases and J 7 bases, with 15 bases left between them. Germline CDR1 reads SGHDT; CDR2 reads YYEEEE. The CDR3 loop spans 13 amino acids.

This clonotype was counted a few times. The chain joins TRBV4-1 to TRBJ2-7; weak D call: TRBD1 (6 bases). V lost 3 bases, J lost 3 bases, and 12 bases lay in between. The length of the CDR3 is 14 residues. CDR1 is MGHRA and CDR2 is YSYEKL in the germline V gene. CDR3 nucleotide sequence: TGCGCCAGCAGCCACACAGGGATTGTCTACGAGCAGTACTTC. This sequence encodes CASSHTGIVYEQYF.

With regard to this clonotype: The junction departs from germline at one end; a sequencing error may be responsible. V usage is TRBV7-9 and J usage is TRBJ1-2, with D unresolved. The germline V gene encodes CDR1 SEHNR and CDR2 FQNEAQ (reference sequence). The CDR3 has 13 residues. DNA for the CDR3: TGTACCAGCAGCTCCGGCCGGGAGTATGGCTACACCTTC. Translation: CTSSSGREYGYTF.